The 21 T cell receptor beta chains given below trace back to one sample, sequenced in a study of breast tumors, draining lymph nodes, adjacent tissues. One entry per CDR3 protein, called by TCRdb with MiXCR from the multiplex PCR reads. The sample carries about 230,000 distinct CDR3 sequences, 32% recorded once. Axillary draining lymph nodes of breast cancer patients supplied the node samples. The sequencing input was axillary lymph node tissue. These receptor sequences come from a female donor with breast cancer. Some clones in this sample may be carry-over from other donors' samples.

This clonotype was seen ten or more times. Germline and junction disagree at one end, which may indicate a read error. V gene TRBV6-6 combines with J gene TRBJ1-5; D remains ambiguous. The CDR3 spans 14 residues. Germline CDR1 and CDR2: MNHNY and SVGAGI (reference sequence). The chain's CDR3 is CASSHSERNQPQHF. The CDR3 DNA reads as TGTGCCAGCAGTCACTCGGAGCGAAATCAGCCCCAGCATTTT.

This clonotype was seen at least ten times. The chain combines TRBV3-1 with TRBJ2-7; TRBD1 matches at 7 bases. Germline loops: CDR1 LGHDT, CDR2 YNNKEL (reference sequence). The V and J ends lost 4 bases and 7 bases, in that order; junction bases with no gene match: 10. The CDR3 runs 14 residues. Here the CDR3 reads CASSPPGQSIEQYF. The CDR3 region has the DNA TGTGCCAGCAGCCCTCCGGGACAGAGTATAGAGCAGTACTTC.

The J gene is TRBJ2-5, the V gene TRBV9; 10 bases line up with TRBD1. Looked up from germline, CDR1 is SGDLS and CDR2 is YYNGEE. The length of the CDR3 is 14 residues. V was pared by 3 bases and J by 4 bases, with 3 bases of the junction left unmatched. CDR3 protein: CASSDGTGVETQYF. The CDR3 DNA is TGTGCCAGCAGCGACGGGACAGGGGTAGAGACCCAGTACTTC.

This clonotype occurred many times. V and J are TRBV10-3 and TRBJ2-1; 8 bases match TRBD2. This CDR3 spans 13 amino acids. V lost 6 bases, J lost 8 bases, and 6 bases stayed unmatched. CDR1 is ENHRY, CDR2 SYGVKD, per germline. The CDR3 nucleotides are TGTGCCATCAGACTAAGCGGGAGTGATGAGCAGTTCTTC. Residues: CAIRLSGSDEQFF.

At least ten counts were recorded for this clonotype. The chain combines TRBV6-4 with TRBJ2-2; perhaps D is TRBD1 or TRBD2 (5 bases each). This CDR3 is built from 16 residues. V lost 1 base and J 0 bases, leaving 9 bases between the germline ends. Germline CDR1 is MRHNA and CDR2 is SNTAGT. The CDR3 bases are TGTGCCAGCAGTGACTTGGGACCCCCGAACACCGGGGAGCTGTTTTTT. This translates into CASSDLGPPNTGELFF.

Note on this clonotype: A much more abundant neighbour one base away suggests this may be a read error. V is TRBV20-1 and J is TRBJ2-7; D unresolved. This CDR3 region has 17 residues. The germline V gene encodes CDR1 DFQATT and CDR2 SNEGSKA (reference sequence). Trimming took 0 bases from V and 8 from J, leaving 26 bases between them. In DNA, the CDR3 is TGCAGTGCTAGAGATCGTGAAAGGTGGGCGCGCGGACCAAAGCAGTACTTC. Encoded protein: CSARDRERWARGPKQYF.

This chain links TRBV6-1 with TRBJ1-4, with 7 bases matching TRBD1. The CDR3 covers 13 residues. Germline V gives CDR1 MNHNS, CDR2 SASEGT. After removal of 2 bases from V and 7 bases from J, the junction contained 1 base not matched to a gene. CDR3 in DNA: TGTGCCAGCAGTGAACCAGGGGGTGAAAAACTGTTTTTT. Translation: CASSEPGGEKLFF.

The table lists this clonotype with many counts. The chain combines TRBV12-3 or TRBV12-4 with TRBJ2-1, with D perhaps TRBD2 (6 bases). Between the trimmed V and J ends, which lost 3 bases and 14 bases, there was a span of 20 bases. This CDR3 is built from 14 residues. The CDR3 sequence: CASSLSVQGRDKFF. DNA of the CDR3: TGTGCCAGCAGTTTGTCAGTCCAAGGGCGGGATAAGTTCTTC.

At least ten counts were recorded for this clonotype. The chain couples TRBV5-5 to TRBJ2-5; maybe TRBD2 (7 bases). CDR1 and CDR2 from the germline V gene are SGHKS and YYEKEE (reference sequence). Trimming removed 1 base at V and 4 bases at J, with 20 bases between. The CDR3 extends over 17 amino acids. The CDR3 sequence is CASSLRGIGGGGETQYF. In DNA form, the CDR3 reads TGTGCCAGCAGCTTGAGGGGTATCGGGGGAGGGGGAGAGACCCAGTACTTC.

CDR3 in amino acids: CASSPPQGQGTDTQYF. The CDR3 bases are TGTGCCAGCTCACCACCCCAGGGGCAGGGGACAGATACGCAGTATTTT. The chain uses TRBV18 and TRBJ2-3; tentative D call: TRBD1 (6 bases). The length of the CDR3 is 16 residues. Germline V gene data show CDR1 as KGHSH and CDR2 as LQKENI. Trimming pared 0 bases from V and 3 bases from J, leaving 13 bases between.

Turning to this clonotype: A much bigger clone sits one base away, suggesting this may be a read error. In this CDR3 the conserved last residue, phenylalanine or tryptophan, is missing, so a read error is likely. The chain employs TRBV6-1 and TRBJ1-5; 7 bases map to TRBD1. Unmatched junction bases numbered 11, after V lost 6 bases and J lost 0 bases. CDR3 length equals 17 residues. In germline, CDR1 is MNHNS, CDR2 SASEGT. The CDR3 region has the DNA TGTGCCAGCAGGGCCGACAGGGTCACAAATAGCAATCAGCCCCAGCATCTT. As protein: CASRADRVTNSNQPQHL.

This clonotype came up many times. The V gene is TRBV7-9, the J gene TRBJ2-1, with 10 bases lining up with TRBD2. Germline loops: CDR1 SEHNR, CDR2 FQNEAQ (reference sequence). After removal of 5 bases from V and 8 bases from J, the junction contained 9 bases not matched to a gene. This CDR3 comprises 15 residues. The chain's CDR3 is CASSPSRTSGDEQFF. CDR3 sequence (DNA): TGTGCCAGCAGCCCTTCCAGGACTAGCGGAGATGAGCAGTTCTTC.

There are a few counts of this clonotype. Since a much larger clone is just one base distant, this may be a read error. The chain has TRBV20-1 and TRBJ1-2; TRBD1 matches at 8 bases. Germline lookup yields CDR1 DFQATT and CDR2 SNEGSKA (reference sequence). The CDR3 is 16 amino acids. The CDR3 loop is CSARVAGGQSNHGYTF. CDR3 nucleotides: TGCAGTGCTAGAGTGGCAGGGGGCCAATCTAACCATGGCTACACCTTC.

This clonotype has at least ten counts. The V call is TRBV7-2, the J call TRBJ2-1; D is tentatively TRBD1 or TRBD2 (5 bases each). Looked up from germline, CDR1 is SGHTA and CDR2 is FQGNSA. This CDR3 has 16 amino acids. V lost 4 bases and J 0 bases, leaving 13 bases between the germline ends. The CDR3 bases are TGTGCCAGCAGCTCAACCGGGACCCTCTCCTACAATGAGCAGTTCTTC. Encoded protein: CASSSTGTLSYNEQFF.

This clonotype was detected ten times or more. In nucleotides, the CDR3 is TGTGCCAGCAGCCGCCGGGGACAGGGTTTCGGTCAGCCCCAGCATTTT. This gives the protein CASSRRGQGFGQPQHF. This chain uses TRBV6-5 with TRBJ1-5, with 9 positions matching TRBD1. Germline lookup yields CDR1 MNHEY and CDR2 SVGAGI. J lost 6 bases, V lost 6 bases, and 12 bases had no gene match. The CDR3 runs to 16 residues.

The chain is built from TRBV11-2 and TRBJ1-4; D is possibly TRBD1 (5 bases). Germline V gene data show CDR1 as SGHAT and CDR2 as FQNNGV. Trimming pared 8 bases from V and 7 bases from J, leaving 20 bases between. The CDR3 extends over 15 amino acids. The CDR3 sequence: CASASRGRASEKLFF. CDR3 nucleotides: TGTGCCAGCGCCTCACGGGGACGCGCTAGTGAAAAACTGTTTTTT.

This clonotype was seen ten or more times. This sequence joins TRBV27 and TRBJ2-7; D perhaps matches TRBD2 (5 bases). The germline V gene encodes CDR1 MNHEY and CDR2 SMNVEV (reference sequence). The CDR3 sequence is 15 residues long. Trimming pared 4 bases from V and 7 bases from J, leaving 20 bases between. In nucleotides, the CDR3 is TGTGCCAGCAGTTCTGGACTCATACCATTTGGGGAGCAGTACTTC. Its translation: CASSSGLIPFGEQYF.

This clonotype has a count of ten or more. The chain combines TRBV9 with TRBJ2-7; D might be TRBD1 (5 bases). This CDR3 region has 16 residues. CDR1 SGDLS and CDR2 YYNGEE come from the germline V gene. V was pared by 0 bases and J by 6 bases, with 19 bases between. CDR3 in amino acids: CASSVGSGHALPEQYF. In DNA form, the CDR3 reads TGTGCCAGCAGCGTAGGATCAGGGCATGCTCTACCCGAGCAGTACTTC.

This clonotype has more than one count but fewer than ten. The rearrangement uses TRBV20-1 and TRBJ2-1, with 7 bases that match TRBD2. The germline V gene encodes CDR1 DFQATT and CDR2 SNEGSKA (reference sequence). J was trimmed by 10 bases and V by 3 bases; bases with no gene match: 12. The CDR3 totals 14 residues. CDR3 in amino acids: CSASVWRERAEQFF. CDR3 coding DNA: TGCAGTGCTAGCGTCTGGCGGGAGAGAGCGGAGCAGTTCTTC.

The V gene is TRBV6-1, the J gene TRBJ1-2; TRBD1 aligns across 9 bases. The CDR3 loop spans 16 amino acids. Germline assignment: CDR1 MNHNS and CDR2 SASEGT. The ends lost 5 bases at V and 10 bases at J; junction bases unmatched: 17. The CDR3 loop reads CASSQKRRDRARLYTF. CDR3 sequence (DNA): TGTGCCAGCAGTCAAAAACGCAGGGACAGGGCGCGCCTCTACACCTTC.

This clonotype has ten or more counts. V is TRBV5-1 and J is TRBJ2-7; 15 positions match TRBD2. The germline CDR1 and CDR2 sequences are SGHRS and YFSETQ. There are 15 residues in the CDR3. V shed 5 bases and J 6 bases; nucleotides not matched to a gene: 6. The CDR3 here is CASSPGLAGGVEQYF. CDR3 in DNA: TGCGCCAGCAGTCCTGGACTAGCGGGAGGGGTCGAGCAGTACTTC.